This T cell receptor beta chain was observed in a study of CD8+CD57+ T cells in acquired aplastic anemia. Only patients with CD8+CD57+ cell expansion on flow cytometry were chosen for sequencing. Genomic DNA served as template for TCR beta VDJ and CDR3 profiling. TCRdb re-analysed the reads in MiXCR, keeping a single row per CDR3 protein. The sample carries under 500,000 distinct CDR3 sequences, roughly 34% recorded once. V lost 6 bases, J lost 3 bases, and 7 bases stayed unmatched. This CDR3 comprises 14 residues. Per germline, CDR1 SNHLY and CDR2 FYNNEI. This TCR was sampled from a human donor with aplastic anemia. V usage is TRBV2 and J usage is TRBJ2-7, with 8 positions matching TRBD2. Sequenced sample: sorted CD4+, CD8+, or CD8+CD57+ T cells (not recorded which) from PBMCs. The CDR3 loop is CASSKRGPFYEQYF. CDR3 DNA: TGTGCCAGCAGCAAGCGGGGGCCGTTCTACGAGCAGTACTTC.